This T cell receptor beta chain was identified in a study of T cell responses to AZD1222 COVID-19 vaccine. Findings and limits, study-wide: Two doses of AZD1222 preceded a rise in Spike-specific TCR breadth and depth.

As concerns this clone: Its antigen is not identified.

With 0 bases clipped from V and 4 bases from J, the junction kept 15 bases outside the gene matches. There are 20 residues in the CDR3. Germline values: CDR1 ENHRY, CDR2 SYGVKD. The repertoire was sequenced with immunoSEQ multiplex PCR; TCRdb's copy has only in-frame clones and lacks some. In the table there are tens of thousands of clones, about 90% of which are singletons. The material sequenced was peripheral blood, taken on day 0 of MenACWY control vaccination. The TCR was taken from an adult in good health. The genes are TRBV10-3 and TRBJ2-3; 11 nucleotides agree with TRBD2. The CDR3 nucleotides read TGTGCCATCAGTGAGTCCCGACTAGCGGGGTTTATAGGGAGGGCAGATACGCAGTATTTT. Its protein product is CAISESRLAGFIGRADTQYF.